This T cell receptor beta chain stems from a study of T cells in Graves' hyperthyroidism and ophthalmopathy. Overall study context: Pretreatment peripheral blood was obtained at initial diagnosis.

This clonotype was recorded many times. The target antigen is unknown. RNA transcripts provided the source from which TCR beta CDR3 regions were amplified. HTBI primers were the set used in a first-round RT-PCR of the TCR CDR3. One entry per CDR3 protein results from TCRdb running MiXCR on the multiplex PCR reads. Among some 600,000 distinct CDR3 sequences listed, 11% to 15% were seen once. Pregnant or lactating patients were excluded, as were those with uncontrolled infection or other autoimmune disease. PBMCs were sourced from approximately 9 ml fresh peripheral blood. CDR3 length equals 15 residues. From germline, CDR1 is SGHTA and CDR2 FQGNSA. Deletions cut 0 bases from V and 4 bases from J, with 10 bases between. General study points: The blood repertoire included most of the expanded thyroid clonotypes above 0.001.

This chain uses TRBV7-2 with TRBJ2-1; possible D gene TRBD2, 6 bases. Specimen: blood. The origin of this receptor is a woman aged 25-40 years with Graves' hyperthyroidism that later progressed to Graves' ophthalmopathy. CDR3 DNA sequence: TGTGCCAGCAGCTTAGCCCCTAGCGTTTACAATGAGCAGTTCTTC. Amino acids: CASSLAPSVYNEQFF.